This TCR beta chain comes out of a study of blood T cell repertoires in COVID-19. Overall study: Samples of COVID-19 (acute and convalescent) were obtained from the United States, Italy and Spain.

The table came from immunoSEQ multiplex PCR; TCRdb's copy has only in-frame clones and leaves some out. The data contain under 200,000 clones, roughly 88% of them singletons. Enrollees, roughly 18 to 95 years old, lived in about two dozen US areas. The study assigned cohorts using participant-reported clinical history. Germline assignment: CDR1 SNHLY and CDR2 FYNNEI. V shed 6 bases and J 3 bases; nucleotides not matched to a gene: 7. This CDR3 region has 14 residues. The chain carries TRBV2 and TRBJ1-1; 7 bases align to TRBD1. The sample consisted of PBMCs or T cells enriched from blood (not recorded which). The sequence came from a woman aged 45-65 years who had recovered from COVID-19. CDR3 sequence reads: CASSAGGRDTEAFF. CDR3 coding DNA: TGTGCCAGCAGCGCAGGGGGACGAGACACTGAAGCTTTCTTT.